The 9 T cell receptor beta chains listed next were all sequenced from one sample in a study of cytomegalovirus exposure and HLA in healthy donors. Sequencing was performed with immunoSEQ multiplex PCR; in TCRdb, only in-frame clones are kept and a portion is missing. The sample lists about 60,000 clones; about 96% were seen once. The source material was PBMCs. All receptors derive from a woman aged 18-29 years in good health and CMV-seronegative.

The genes are TRBV7-2 and TRBJ2-4; weak D call: TRBD1 (8 bases). Looked up from germline, CDR1 is SGHTA and CDR2 is FQGNSA. Trimming pared 5 bases from V and 14 bases from J, leaving 22 bases between. The CDR3 sequence is 14 residues long. CDR3 coding DNA: TGTGCCAGCAGCCGCCCCCAACAGGGGGGGGCAAAGTACTTC. Translating gives CASSRPQQGGAKYF.

V is TRBV30 and J is TRBJ1-2; 8 positions agree with TRBD1. CDR3 length equals 13 residues. The V gene end was trimmed by 3 bases and the J gene end by 5 bases; junction bases not matched to a gene: 5. Germline V gene data show CDR1 as GTSNPN and CDR2 as SVGIG (reference sequence). CDR3 nucleotides: TGTGCCTGGAGGAGGCAGGGGGCTTATGGCTACACCTTC. Its protein product is CAWRRQGAYGYTF.

The chain links TRBV4-2 to TRBJ2-1; 13 nucleotides align to TRBD2. CDR1 and CDR2 from the germline V gene are LGHNA and YNFKEQ. V shed 1 base and J 7 bases; nucleotides not matched to a gene: 10. The CDR3 covers 18 residues. CDR3 DNA: TGTGCCAGCAGCCAAGGACTAGCGGGAGGCCACCGTGGGAATGAGCAGTTCTTC. Translated: CASSQGLAGGHRGNEQFF.

V gene TRBV29-1 combines with J gene TRBJ1-5, with D maybe TRBD1 (5 bases). Trimming left V 2 bases short and J 5 bases short, with 16 bases between. CDR1 and CDR2 (germline): SQVTM, ANQGSEA. This CDR3 has 15 amino acids. CDR3 residues: CSVESGDFTYQPQHF. CDR3 sequence (DNA): TGCAGCGTTGAATCGGGGGACTTCACCTATCAGCCCCAGCATTTT.

DNA for the CDR3: TGTGCCAGCAGTTACGGAGTAGCGGGAGTTGAGCAGTACTTC. Its translation: CASSYGVAGVEQYF. The genes are TRBV6-5 and TRBJ2-7; TRBD2 matches 9 bases. Germline V gives CDR1 MNHEY, CDR2 SVGAGI. This CDR3 comprises 14 residues. The ends lost 2 bases at V and 7 bases at J; junction bases unmatched: 6.

The V call is TRBV28, the J call TRBJ2-3; 9 bases line up with TRBD2. The ends lost 8 bases at V and 2 bases at J; junction bases unmatched: 2. This CDR3 comprises 13 residues. The V gene's germline CDR1 is MDHEN and CDR2 SYDVKM. The CDR3 sequence is CASVAGATDTQYF. In DNA form, the CDR3 reads TGTGCCAGCGTAGCGGGAGCCACAGATACGCAGTATTTT.

The chain links TRBV10-2 to TRBJ1-2; D may be TRBD1 (6 bases). The CDR3 covers 15 residues. Germline V gives CDR1 WSHSY, CDR2 SAAADI. V was clipped by 3 bases and J by 0 bases, with 11 bases between them. The CDR3 region has the DNA TGCGCCAGCAGTGACCCAGGGGTAGCTAACTATGGCTACACCTTC. Translated: CASSDPGVANYGYTF.

J is TRBJ2-7 and V is TRBV5-5, with 7 bases that match TRBD1. Trimming cost V 3 bases and J 3 bases; bases outside gene matches: 6. The CDR3 contains 14 residues. CDR1 and CDR2 (germline): SGHKS, YYEKEE (reference sequence). CDR3 nucleotides: TGTGCCAGCAGCTCCCGACAGGGAAGCTACGAGCAGTACTTC. Translated: CASSSRQGSYEQYF.

The chain combines TRBV7-9 with TRBJ1-5; D remains ambiguous. This CDR3 has 17 residues. Trimming pared 5 bases from V and 0 bases from J, leaving 17 bases between. The germline V gene has CDR1 SEHNR and CDR2 FQNEAQ (reference sequence). The CDR3 nucleotides read TGTGCCAGCAGCCACCCCCCGGGCGGGGTTAGCAATCAGCCCCAGCATTTT. It is translated as CASSHPPGGVSNQPQHF.